The rows below give T cell receptor beta chains drawn from one sample of a study of T cell responses to AZD1222 COVID-19 vaccine. Repertoires were generated with immunoSEQ multiplex PCR, while TCRdb's copy carries only in-frame clones and drops some. The sample has tens of thousands of clones, around 81% seen once. The sample consisted of peripheral blood, taken 28 days after the second AZD1222 dose. These receptors were obtained from an adult who received the AZD1222 COVID-19 vaccine. The CDR3 runs from the conserved cysteine through the conserved F or W. A D gene is named only where the DNA matches it firmly. Rows may omit the clone size; those that give it use once, few, many or a size class.

TRBJ2-4	-	TRBV27	-	CASSLSRTGNLAKNIQYF	TGTGCCAGCAGTTTATCTCGAACAGGGAACTTAGCCAAAAACATTCAGTACTTC
TRBJ2-1	-	TRBV28	-	CASSSLVSINEQFF	TGTGCCAGCAGTTCACTAGTTTCAATTAATGAGCAGTTCTTC
TRBJ2-7	once	TRBV27	TRBD1	CASTWTGGPYEQYF	TGTGCCAGCACCTGGACAGGGGGCCCCTACGAGCAGTACTTC
TRBJ2-1	-	TRBV7-2	TRBD2	CASSDTSGTYNEQFF	TGTGCCAGCAGCGACACTAGCGGGACCTACAATGAGCAGTTCTTC
TRBJ1-6	once	TRBV5-8	-	CASSLSQGRSPLHF	TGTGCCAGCAGCTTGTCACAGGGAAGGTCACCCCTCCACTTT
TRBJ2-7	-	TRBV11-1	-	CASSSYRGGYEQYF	TGTGCCAGCAGCTCCTACAGGGGAGGTTACGAGCAGTACTTC
TRBJ1-2	-	TRBV28	-	CASRINKNYGYTF	TGTGCCAGCAGAATAAACAAAAACTATGGCTACACCTTC
TRBJ2-1	-	TRBV14	TRBD2	CASSPPPSGSYNEQFF	TGTGCCAGCAGCCCCCCCCCTAGCGGCTCCTACAATGAGCAGTTCTTC
TRBJ2-1	-	TRBV6-2/TRBV6-3	TRBD2	CASSYPVGSGRTNEQFF	TGTGCCAGCAGTTACCCCGTGGGTAGCGGGAGAACCAATGAGCAGTTCTTC
TRBJ1-2	-	TRBV6-5	-	CASSLQGGYGYTF	TGTGCCAGCAGTTTACAGGGTGGCTATGGCTACACCTTC
TRBJ2-2	-	TRBV27	TRBD1	CASSSGGWGGELFF	TGTGCCAGCAGTTCAGGGGGTTGGGGCGGGGAGCTGTTTTTT
TRBJ1-4	once	TRBV28	TRBD1	CASSLTGTTTNEKLFF	TGTGCCAGCAGTTTGACAGGGACTACAACTAATGAAAAACTGTTTTTT
TRBJ1-5	-	TRBV19	TRBD1	CASTPRTGSSFSSNQPQHF	TGTGCCAGTACTCCTAGGACAGGTTCGTCATTTAGTAGCAATCAGCCCCAGCATTTT
TRBJ2-7	-	TRBV12-3/TRBV12-4	-	CASSRTETYEQYF	TGTGCCAGCAGTCGGACGGAGACCTACGAGCAGTACTTC
TRBJ2-5	-	TRBV15	-	CATSRGTRTETQYF	TGTGCCACCAGCAGAGGGACACGGACAGAGACCCAGTACTTC
TRBJ1-4	-	TRBV4-3	-	CASSPLPAGGDEKLFF	TGCGCCAGCAGCCCCCTCCCGGCGGGGGGGGATGAAAAACTGTTTTTT
TRBJ2-7	-	TRBV28	-	CASRVLRVGGEQYF	TGTGCCAGCAGGGTGCTAAGGGTAGGAGGCGAGCAGTACTTC
TRBJ2-5	-	TRBV12-3/TRBV12-4	-	CASKSLVEETQYF	TGTGCCAGCAAGAGTTTGGTAGAAGAGACCCAGTACTTC
TRBJ2-1	once	TRBV10-1	TRBD2	CASSEPGLAGYDNEQFF	TGCGCCAGCAGTGAGCCGGGACTAGCGGGATACGACAATGAGCAGTTCTTC
TRBJ2-1	-	TRBV2	TRBD2	CASSLTSGSLGEQFF	TGTGCCAGCAGCCTGACTAGCGGGAGTTTGGGTGAGCAGTTCTTC
TRBJ2-1	-	TRBV28	-	CASTSVYEQFF	TGTGCCAGCACGAGCGTCTATGAGCAGTTCTTC
TRBJ2-1	-	TRBV15	TRBD1	CATSRDGGQGYYNEQFF	TGTGCCACCAGCAGAGACGGGGGACAGGGATACTACAATGAGCAGTTCTTC
TRBJ2-1	few	TRBV5-1	-	CASSSAPSSYNEQFF	TGCGCCAGCAGCTCCGCCCCCAGCTCCTACAATGAGCAGTTCTTC
TRBJ1-2	-	TRBV7-2	-	CASSPGRYTVGGYTF	TGTGCCAGCAGCCCCGGCCGCTACACAGTCGGTGGCTACACCTTC
TRBJ2-1	-	TRBV9	-	CASSVVPVGYEQFF	TGTGCCAGCAGCGTAGTACCGGTCGGGTATGAGCAGTTCTTC
TRBJ2-1	-	TRBV9	-	CASSISGSYNEQFF	TGTGCCAGCAGCATTAGCGGCTCCTACAATGAGCAGTTCTTC
TRBJ1-2	-	TRBV2	-	CASRDRDWDYGYTF	TGTGCCAGCAGAGATAGGGACTGGGACTATGGCTACACCTTC
TRBJ2-2	few	TRBV5-4	TRBD2	CASSLAGANTGELFF	TGTGCCAGCAGCCTAGCGGGAGCGAACACCGGGGAGCTGTTTTTT
TRBJ2-1	-	TRBV4-3	TRBD2	CASSQDPLGGSSYNEQFF	TGCGCCAGCAGCCAAGATCCTCTGGGGGGGAGCTCCTACAATGAGCAGTTCTTC
TRBJ1-5	-	TRBV30	-	CAWSVSVSNQPQHF	TGTGCCTGGAGTGTATCGGTTAGCAATCAGCCCCAGCATTTT
TRBJ1-5	-	TRBV29-1	TRBD1	CSVGTGGNQPQHF	TGCAGCGTTGGGACAGGGGGTAATCAGCCCCAGCATTTT
TRBJ2-3	-	TRBV7-9	TRBD2	CASSFPGTSGVSSTDTQYF	TGTGCCAGCAGCTTTCCCGGGACTAGCGGGGTTTCTAGCACAGATACGCAGTATTTT
TRBJ2-1	once	TRBV30	TRBD1	CAWDRDRGLNEQFF	TGTGCCTGGGACCGGGACAGGGGTTTGAATGAGCAGTTCTTC
TRBJ1-1	-	TRBV6-5	-	CASRNRAVWNTEAFF	TGTGCCAGCAGAAACAGGGCGGTATGGAACACTGAAGCTTTCTTT
TRBJ2-2	-	TRBV6-4	TRBD1	CASSDRQGNTGELFF	TGTGCCAGCAGTGACCGACAGGGAAACACCGGGGAGCTGTTTTTT
TRBJ1-1	-	TRBV11-3	-	CASSQRNTEAFF	TGTGCCAGCAGCCAAAGGAACACTGAAGCTTTCTTT
TRBJ2-1	-	TRBV5-6	TRBD2	CASSPAGYNEQFF	TGTGCCAGCAGCCCAGCGGGGTACAATGAGCAGTTCTTC
TRBJ2-2	few	TRBV7-9	-	CASSLTGNTGELFF	TGTGCCAGCAGCTTAACAGGGAACACCGGGGAGCTGTTTTTT
TRBJ2-1	-	TRBV29-1	-	CSVEVFSRDSYNEQFF	TGCAGCGTTGAAGTTTTTTCTAGAGACTCCTACAATGAGCAGTTCTTC
TRBJ2-7	-	TRBV19	TRBD1	CASGTGGGHEQYF	TGTGCCAGTGGGACAGGGGGCGGGCACGAGCAGTACTTC
TRBJ1-4	few	TRBV4-2	TRBD1	CASSRGTDEKLFF	TGTGCCAGCAGCCGGGGGACAGATGAAAAACTGTTTTTT
TRBJ2-2	-	TRBV5-6	-	CASSFFTGELFF	TGTGCCAGCAGCTTTTTTACCGGGGAGCTGTTTTTT
TRBJ1-1	-	TRBV29-1	-	CSVFRGNTEAFF	TGCAGCGTTTTCAGGGGCAACACTGAAGCTTTCTTT
TRBJ2-5	-	TRBV7-3	-	CASSRRDGETQYF	TGTGCCAGCAGCCGAAGGGACGGAGAGACCCAGTACTTC
TRBJ1-2	-	TRBV4-3	TRBD1	CASSQSTPGTGGYTF	TGCGCCAGCAGCCAATCCACTCCCGGGACAGGGGGCTACACCTTC